The sequence of this T cell receptor (beta chain) was determined in a study of post-analysis software for immune sequencing data (dated by TCRdb to between 2014 and 2017). In terms of the full investigation: The recorded disease courses included relapsing-remitting, secondary progressive and progressive-relapsing multiple sclerosis, and some patients had no subtype annotation. A subset of samples was prepared in parallel using single-end sample barcoding, then pooled and co-amplified after Illumina adapter ligation. The patient repertoires were set against about 12 previously published healthy control repertoires from donors whose ages ranged from about 6 to 25 years. What the work shows at the level of the full study, not this receptor alone: Strong co-clustering of samples prepared in the same batch was shown by direct clustering with F measure, prompting a batch-effect correction. The multiple sclerosis patient group was slightly younger than the control group. A handful of TRBV segments, including TRBV5-6, TRBV5-1 and TRBV20-1, were significantly more frequent in patients than controls. Multiple sclerosis patients had significantly lower normalized Chao1 diversity than controls, a result that suggests substantial peripheral T-cell clonal expansion.

The CDR3, from cysteine to phenylalanine, totals 13 residues. Solely the CDR3 DNA is kept, with 39 bases framed from the first base. Relative to germline, V is 0 bases shorter and J is 6 bases shorter, with 9 bases between their ends. CDR1 and CDR2 (SGHRS, YFSETQ) derive from the germline V gene. To demonstrate the VDJtools post-analysis software, the study profiled TCR beta repertoires from the peripheral blood of about 13 young patients with multiple sclerosis. The multiple sclerosis patients were children and adolescents between roughly 6 and 16 years of age. A word on this clonotype: The specificity of this receptor is unknown. Base quality data are lacking; no much larger clone is found one base away.

Libraries came from PCR. These reads were obtained on an Illumina HiSeq 2500. To reduce PCR and sequencing biases, unique molecular identifiers were built into the TCR beta cDNA libraries. Every 1 to 10 million input T cells yielded around 500,000 cDNA molecules, meaning each molecule approximated one T cell. The patient libraries were prepared and sequenced using the same protocol as the earlier healthy control dataset. Within a given batch, samples were prepared together, multiplexed and sequenced on the same HiSeq lane. Per the authors' processing: Raw barcoded reads were processed with MIGEC, and single-read molecular identifier groups were discarded before consensus assembly and CDR3 extraction. Clonotype tables were post-analysed with VDJtools, normalizing diversity by down-sampling all datasets to the smallest sample size. In repertoire overlap clustering, CDR3 amino acid sequences, but not nucleotide sequences, were matched to correct batch-related cross-sample contamination. TCRdb redid the processing of the public reads, applying fastp at Q25 and MiXCR, and retained in-frame beta chains. Rows matching on CDR3 protein sequence are summarized as one entry with the most common DNA and genes. TCRdb's processing, not the authors' own work, is the source of the V and J calls. Counted in this sample were hundreds of thousands of distinct CDR3 sequences; roughly 46% of them appeared once. The ten largest clones add up to around 1.7% of the sample.

The V and J segments used are TRBV5-1 and TRBJ1-2; the D gene is perhaps TRBD1, on 6 matching bases. The specimen sequenced was blood. This TCR was sampled from a girl aged 10 to 17 with multiple sclerosis. The CDR3 amino acid sequence is: CASSLVGGDGYTF. The DNA sequence is TGCGCCAGCAGCTTGGTAGGGGGTGATGGCTACACCTTC.